Sequencing of this T cell receptor (beta chain) was carried out in a study of CXCR3-negative and CXCR3-positive naive CD8 T cells. Notes on the study in general: Researchers reported similar TRBV-TRBJ usage in naive CXCR3-negative and CXCR3-positive cells, though memory differed. When CXCR3-positive naive cells were set against CXCR3-negative naive cells, the former had more hydrophobic TRB CDR3s.

Naive cells were sorted as CD45RO-, CCR7+, CD27+ and CD95-. Regarding this clonotype: Its cognate antigen is unknown.

Each TRB cDNA library was prepared by 5' RACE (with UMI labels). TCRdb derives one entry per CDR3 protein from the 5' RACE reads, leaving out DNA. There are some 130,000 distinct CDR3 sequences in the sample, with roughly 0.29% held by the top ten. Sequenced input: naive CXCR3- CD8+ T cells from blood. Subset defined: CD45RO-CCR7+CD27+CD95- naive CD8+ T cells lacking CXCR3 (TNR3-). This TCR was recovered from a human donor in good health. Some clones in this sample may be carry-over from other donors' samples.

CDR3 residues: CASSVERGPTDTQYF. The chain uses TRBV9 and TRBJ2-3; TCRdb outputs TRBD1, but without DNA this stays unchecked. This CDR3 has 15 amino acids. The germline V gene encodes CDR1 SGDLS and CDR2 YYNGEE.